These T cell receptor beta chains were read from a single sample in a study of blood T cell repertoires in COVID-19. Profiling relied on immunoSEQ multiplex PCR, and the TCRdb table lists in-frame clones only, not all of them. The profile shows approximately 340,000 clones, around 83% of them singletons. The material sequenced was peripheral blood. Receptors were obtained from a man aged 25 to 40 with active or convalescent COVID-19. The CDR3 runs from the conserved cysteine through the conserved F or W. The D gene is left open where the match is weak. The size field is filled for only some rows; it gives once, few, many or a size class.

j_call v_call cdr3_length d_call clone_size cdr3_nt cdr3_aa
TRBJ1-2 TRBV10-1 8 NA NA TGCGCCACCCCAAGCCACACCTTC CATPSHTF
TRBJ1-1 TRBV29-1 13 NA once TGCAGCGTCACTTCCACAGGGAACACTGAAGCTTTCTTT CSVTSTGNTEAFF
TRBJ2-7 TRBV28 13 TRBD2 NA TGTGCCAGCAGTACTAGCGGAGGCTACGAGCAGTACTTC CASSTSGGYEQYF
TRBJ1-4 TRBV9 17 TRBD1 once TGTGCCAGCAGCGTTAGGGGACAGGGTGATGGTAATGAAAAACTGTTTTTT CASSVRGQGDGNEKLFF
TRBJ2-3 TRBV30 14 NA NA TGTGCCTGGAGTCGTAGCCGATACACAGATACGCAGTATTTT CAWSRSRYTDTQYF
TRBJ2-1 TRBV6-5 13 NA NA TGTGCCAGCAGTGACTCGTATTACAATGAGCAGTTCTTC CASSDSYYNEQFF
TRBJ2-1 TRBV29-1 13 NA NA TGCAGCGTTGATCGGGATCCGTACAATGAGCAGTTCTTC CSVDRDPYNEQFF
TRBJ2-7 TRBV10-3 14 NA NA TGTGCCATCAGTGGAGGGGAGGTGGGCTACGAGCAGTACTTC CAISGGEVGYEQYF
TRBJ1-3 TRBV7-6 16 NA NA TGTGCCAGCAGCTCCCGGCTCAGGGAGGTTGGAAACACCATATATTTT CASSSRLREVGNTIYF
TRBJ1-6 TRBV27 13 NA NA TGTGCCAGCAGCCCGGTTTTTGGTTCACCCCTCCACTTT CASSPVFGSPLHF
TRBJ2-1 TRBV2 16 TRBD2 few TGTGCCAGCAGACCTAGCGGGGGCCACTCCTACAATGAGCAGTTCTTC CASRPSGGHSYNEQFF
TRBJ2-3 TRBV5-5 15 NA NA TGTGCCAGCAGCTTAGGCAGCGTTGGCACAGATACGCAGTATTTT CASSLGSVGTDTQYF
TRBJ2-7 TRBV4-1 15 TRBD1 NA TGCGCCAGCAGCCAAGGACAGGGCCCCGCCTACGAGCAGTACTTC CASSQGQGPAYEQYF
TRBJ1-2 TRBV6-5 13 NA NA TGTGCCAGCAGTACTCCTGCAGGGGAAGGCTACACCTTC CASSTPAGEGYTF
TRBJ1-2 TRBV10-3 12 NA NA TGTGCCATCAGTTCACAGGACCATGGCTACACCTTC CAISSQDHGYTF
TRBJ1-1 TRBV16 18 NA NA TGTGCCAGCAGCCCGTATCATAGCGGGGGAACCGGTAGGACTGAAGCTTTCTTT CASSPYHSGGTGRTEAFF
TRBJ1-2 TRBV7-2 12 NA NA TGTGCCAGCAGCTTTTTAAACTATGGCTACACCTTC CASSFLNYGYTF
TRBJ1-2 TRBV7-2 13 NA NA TGTGCCAGCAGCTTATTACAGCACTATGGCTACACCTTC CASSLLQHYGYTF
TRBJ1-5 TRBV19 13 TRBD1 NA TGTGCCAGTAGTGGCAGGGGGCATCAGCCCCAGCATTTT CASSGRGHQPQHF
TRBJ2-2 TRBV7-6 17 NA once TGTGCCAGCAGCTTTGGGGGTCGGAGGGCCCGGACCGGGGAGCTGTTTTTT CASSFGGRRARTGELFF
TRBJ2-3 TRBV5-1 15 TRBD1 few TGCGCCAGCAGTCAGGGACAGGGAAGAGCAGATACGCAGTATTTT CASSQGQGRADTQYF
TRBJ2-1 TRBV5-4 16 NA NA TGTGCCAGCAGCTTGGAAGGGTCAGGGGTTTACAATGAGCAGTTCTTC CASSLEGSGVYNEQFF
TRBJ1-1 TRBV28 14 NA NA TGTGCCAGCAGTTTAGGGACATTACGGTCTGAAGCTTTCTTT CASSLGTLRSEAFF
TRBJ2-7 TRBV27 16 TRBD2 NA TGTGCCAGCAGTGTCGGGAGGCGGGGCCGTCGGTACGAGCAGTACTTC CASSVGRRGRRYEQYF
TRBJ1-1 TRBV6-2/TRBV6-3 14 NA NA TGTGCCAGCAGCCTCTCGGAGGCTGGGACTGAAGCTTTCTTT CASSLSEAGTEAFF
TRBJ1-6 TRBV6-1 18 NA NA TGTGCCAGCAGTGACAGTGCGGGAGGGGAAAATAGGAATTCACCCCTCCACTTT CASSDSAGGENRNSPLHF
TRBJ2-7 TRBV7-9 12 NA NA TGTGCCAGCAGCTTAGGAGGGAGCGAGCAGTACTTC CASSLGGSEQYF
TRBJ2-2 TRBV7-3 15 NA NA TGTGCCAGCAGCTTAACGTACGGGAACACCGGGGAGCTGTTTTTT CASSLTYGNTGELFF
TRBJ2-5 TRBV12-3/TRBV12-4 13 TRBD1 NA TGTGCCAGCAGCAGGGGGTACCAAGAGACCCAGTACTTC CASSRGYQETQYF
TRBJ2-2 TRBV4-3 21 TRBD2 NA TGCGCCAGCAGCCAAGGCGATACTCCGGGACTAGCGGGAGTTTACACCGGGGAGCTGTTTTTT CASSQGDTPGLAGVYTGELFF
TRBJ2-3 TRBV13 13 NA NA TGTGCCAGCGTGAGACAGGGCACAGATACGCAGTATTTT CASVRQGTDTQYF
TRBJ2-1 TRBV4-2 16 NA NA TGTGCCAGCAGCCGAACTGACAGGAGGTCCTACAATGAGCAGTTCTTC CASSRTDRRSYNEQFF
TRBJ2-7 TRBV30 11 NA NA TGTGCAGCCGCCGGCTCCTACGAGCAGTACTTC CAAAGSYEQYF
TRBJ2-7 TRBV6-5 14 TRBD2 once TGTGCCAGCAATCCGGGACTACCTACCTACGAGCAGTACTTC CASNPGLPTYEQYF
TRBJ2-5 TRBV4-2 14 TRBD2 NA TGTGCCAGCAGCCAAAGACTAGCGGGGAAGACCCAGTACTTC CASSQRLAGKTQYF
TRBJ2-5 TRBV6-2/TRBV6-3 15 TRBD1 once TGTGCCAGCAGCCGCCTGAAGACAGGGATTGAGACCCAGTACTTC CASSRLKTGIETQYF
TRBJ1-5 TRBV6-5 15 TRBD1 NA TGTGCCAGCAGTTTAGGGGGACAGGGTAATCAGCCCCAGCATTTT CASSLGGQGNQPQHF
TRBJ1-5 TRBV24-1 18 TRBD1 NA TGTGCCACCAGTGATTCGGACAGGGGGCCTGATAGCAATCAGCCCCAGCATTTT CATSDSDRGPDSNQPQHF
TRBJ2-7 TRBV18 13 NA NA TGTGCCAGCTCACCAAGGACAGCCTACGAGCAGTACTTC CASSPRTAYEQYF
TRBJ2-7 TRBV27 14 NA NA TGTGCCAGCAGCCCCTCACCCGGAGGTCGGGAGCAGTACTTC CASSPSPGGREQYF
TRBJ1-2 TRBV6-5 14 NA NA TGTGCCAGCAGTCGCGGTCCAGGGGCCTATGGCTACACCTTC CASSRGPGAYGYTF
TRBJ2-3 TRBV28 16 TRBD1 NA TGTGCCAGCAGTTTCCTCGGACAGGGGATAGGAGATACGCAGTATTTT CASSFLGQGIGDTQYF
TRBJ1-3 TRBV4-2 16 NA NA TGTGCCAGCAGCCAGACCCAGGTCATTTCTGGAAACACCATATATTTT CASSQTQVISGNTIYF
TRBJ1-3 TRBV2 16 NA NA TGTGCCAGCAGTGAAGCGCTTCGGAGCTCTGGAAACACCATATATTTT CASSEALRSSGNTIYF